These 21 T cell receptor beta chains were all obtained from the same sample, sequenced in a study of technical replicates of blood from a handful of donors. Assay: immunoSEQ multiplex PCR; the TCRdb copy retains only in-frame clones and omits some. The sample consists of about 100,000 clones, 95% of them appearing once. The sample taken for sequencing was T cells isolated from PBMCs. The receptors originated from a human donor in good health.

The chain has TRBV18 and TRBJ2-7; D is perhaps TRBD1 (6 bases). The germline V gene has CDR1 KGHSH and CDR2 LQKENI. This CDR3 region has 15 residues. V lost 0 bases to trimming and J lost 5 bases, with 14 bases between them. In DNA form, the CDR3 reads TGTGCCAGCTCACCACCGAGGGGGAAAGACAACGAGCAGTACTTC. Amino acids: CASSPPRGKDNEQYF.

The chain recombines TRBV5-1 with TRBJ2-1; 8 bases agree with TRBD2. This CDR3 has 15 residues. V lost 7 bases to trimming and J lost 6 bases; unmatched junction nucleotides: 12. Germline V gene sequence: CDR1 SGHRS, CDR2 YFSETQ. CDR3 nucleotides: TGCGCCAGCGGTTCCGTGGGACTAGGGATCAATGAGCAGTTCTTC. This sequence encodes CASGSVGLGINEQFF.

The chain's CDR3 is CAWSARGDTQYF. The CDR3 nucleotides are TGTGCCTGGAGTGCTAGGGGTGATACGCAGTATTTT. The chain couples TRBV30 to TRBJ2-3, with D possibly TRBD1 on 5 matching bases. The CDR3 consists of 12 residues. Trimming shortened V by 1 base and J by 6 bases, and 8 bases separated the two germline ends. Germline CDR1 GTSNPN, CDR2 SVGIG (reference sequence). The full variable domain, in which reference TRBV30 and TRBJ2-3 provide the parts outside the CDR3, is SQTIHQWPATLVQPVGSPLSLECTVEGTSNPNLYWYRQAAGRGLQLLFYSVGIGQISSEVPQNLSASRPQDRQFILSSKKLLLSDSGFYLCAWSARGDTQYFGPGTRLTVL.

This chain connects TRBV11-2 to TRBJ1-2, with D possibly matching TRBD1 (5 bases). Per the germline V gene, CDR1 is SGHAT and CDR2 is FQNNGV. The CDR3 spans 15 residues. The V gene lost 1 base and the J gene lost 0 bases, with 9 bases spanning the gap. The CDR3 loop is CASSLVPGTNYGYTF. DNA for the CDR3: TGTGCCAGCAGCTTAGTCCCAGGGACTAACTATGGCTACACCTTC.

V and J are TRBV6-1 and TRBJ2-1, with 11 positions matching TRBD1. V was clipped by 1 base and J by 7 bases; unmatched bases: 3. The V gene's germline CDR1 is MNHNS and CDR2 SASEGT. The CDR3 contains 15 residues. The CDR3 DNA follows: TGTGCCAGCAGTGAAGAGGGACAGGGGGTTAATGAGCAGTTCTTC. Residues: CASSEEGQGVNEQFF.

The chain carries TRBV9 and TRBJ2-7, with 7 positions matching TRBD1. The CDR3 runs to 14 residues. Unmatched junction bases numbered 9, after V lost 4 bases and J lost 5 bases. CDR1 is SGDLS and CDR2 is YYNGEE in the germline V gene. CDR3 DNA: TGTGCCAGCAGCCCGACAGGGACGCGGCACGAGCAGTACTTC. Its protein product is CASSPTGTRHEQYF.

V is TRBV7-3 and J is TRBJ1-6; D possibly corresponds to TRBD1 (6 bases). The germline CDR1 and CDR2 sequences are SGHTA and FQGTGA. The CDR3 totals 16 residues. V lost 1 base and J lost 2, with 9 bases in between. Written as DNA, the CDR3 is TGTGCCAGCAGCTTAAATGGACAGACCTATAATTCACCCCTCCACTTT. Protein product: CASSLNGQTYNSPLHF. Combining the CDR3 with reference TRBV7-3 and TRBJ1-6 gives the whole variable domain GAGVSQTPSNKVTEKGKYVELRCDPISGHTALYWYRQSLGQGPEFLIYFQGTGAADDSGLPNDRFFAVRPEGSVSTLKIQRTERGDSAVYLCASSLNGQTYNSPLHFGNGTRLTVT.

J is TRBJ2-1 and V is TRBV7-9; 7 nucleotides match TRBD1. The CDR3 consists of 16 residues. Trimming at V came to 5 bases and at J to 4 bases, leaving 11 bases not matched to a gene. The germline V gene has CDR1 SEHNR and CDR2 FQNEAQ (reference sequence). In DNA, the CDR3 is TGTGCCAGCAGCCTTCCGCTGGACAGGAATTACAATGAGCAGTTCTTC. Translating it yields CASSLPLDRNYNEQFF.

V is TRBV25-1 and J is TRBJ2-5, with D unresolved. V was cut by 1 base and J by 2 bases, with 5 bases left in between. The CDR3 extends over 13 amino acids. Germline assignment: CDR1 MGHDK and CDR2 SYGVNS. CDR3 region: CASSEWAQETQYF. The CDR3 bases are TGTGCCAGCAGTGAATGGGCACAAGAGACCCAGTACTTC.

The gene calls are TRBV28 and TRBJ1-2; a weak D match, TRBD1 (6 bases). V dropped 9 bases and J dropped 11 bases, with 19 bases sitting between them. The germline V gene encodes CDR1 MDHEN and CDR2 SYDVKM. The CDR3 covers 12 residues. Here the CDR3 reads CASQPNREFYTF. The CDR3 DNA sequence: TGTGCCAGTCAACCTAACAGGGAATTTTACACCTTC.

The chain combines TRBV2 with TRBJ2-7; D is ambiguous. The CDR3 covers 11 residues. Trimming stripped 3 bases from V and 11 bases from J, with 11 bases between. Germline assignment: CDR1 SNHLY and CDR2 FYNNEI. DNA for the CDR3: TGTGCCAGCAGTGACCTACCGGTGAAGTACTTC. It specifies CASSDLPVKYF.

The gene calls are TRBV2 and TRBJ1-2; TRBD1 agrees at 7 bases. Germline-derived CDR1 and CDR2 are SNHLY and FYNNEI. J was trimmed by 2 bases and V by 5 bases; bases with no gene match: 2. CDR3 length equals 13 residues. The CDR3 sequence: CASSRDSNYGYTF. DNA of the CDR3: TGTGCCAGCAGTCGGGACAGCAACTATGGCTACACCTTC.

This clone was seen just once. The chain uses TRBV19 and TRBJ1-2; TRBD1 aligns across 7 bases. After removal of 1 base from V and 4 bases from J, the junction contained 0 bases not matched to a gene. The CDR3 has 13 residues. CDR1 LNHDA and CDR2 SQIVND come from the germline V gene (reference sequence). CDR3 DNA sequence: TGTGCCAGTAGTATAGCAGGGGGCTATGGCTACACCTTC. Its protein is CASSIAGGYGYTF.

This chain uses TRBV7-8 with TRBJ1-1; D unclear. Per germline, CDR1 SGHVS and CDR2 FQNEAQ. V shed 5 bases and J shed 1 base, with 5 bases lying between them. The CDR3 loop spans 12 amino acids. CDR3 in amino acids: CASSPQNTEAFF. CDR3 DNA: TGTGCCAGCAGCCCCCAGAACACTGAAGCTTTCTTT.

This chain links TRBV19 with TRBJ2-5; 8 bases match TRBD2. The germline V gene encodes CDR1 LNHDA and CDR2 SQIVND (reference sequence). The CDR3 runs 15 residues. V was clipped by 1 base and J by 4 bases; unmatched bases: 5. CDR3 protein: CASSIGRGGPETQYF. CDR3 nucleotide sequence: TGTGCCAGTAGTATAGGTCGGGGGGGCCCAGAGACCCAGTACTTC.

This clone was picked up a small number of times. The chain uses TRBV18 and TRBJ1-1; the D is unclear. Deletions cut 1 base from V and 2 bases from J, with 11 bases between. The CDR3 sequence is 15 residues long. Germline V gives CDR1 KGHSH, CDR2 LQKENI. The CDR3 region is CASSPRREINTEAFF. The CDR3 bases are TGTGCCAGCTCACCACGAAGGGAGATAAACACTGAAGCTTTCTTT. Based on the CDR3 plus reference TRBV18 and TRBJ1-1, the full variable domain is NAGVMQNPRHLVRRRGQEARLRCSPMKGHSHVYWYRQLPEEGLKFMVYLQKENIIDESGMPKERFSAEFPKEGPSILRIQQVVRGDSAAYFCASSPRREINTEAFFGQGTRLTVV.

The chain is built from TRBV5-1 and TRBJ2-2; D perhaps matches TRBD2 (6 bases). V gave up 7 bases and J gave up 0 bases, with 13 bases separating them. The germline V gene encodes CDR1 SGHRS and CDR2 YFSETQ. There are 15 residues in the CDR3. The CDR3 DNA reads as TGCGCCAGCCGGGGGATAATATCGAACACCGGGGAGCTGTTTTTT. Protein sequence: CASRGIISNTGELFF.

V and J are TRBV11-1 and TRBJ1-1; 7 bases fit TRBD1. Looked up from germline, CDR1 is SGHAT and CDR2 is FQDESV (reference sequence). The CDR3 extends over 13 amino acids. The ends lost 7 bases at V and 10 bases at J; junction bases unmatched: 12. The CDR3 nucleotides read TGTGCCAGCACCGAAGGTATCCGGACAGGAGCTTTCTTT. The encoded protein is CASTEGIRTGAFF.

The rearrangement uses TRBV14 and TRBJ2-5; 8 bases line up with TRBD1. Germline CDR1 is SGHDN and CDR2 is FVKESK. This CDR3 has 16 residues. The junction had 11 bases not matched to a gene; V was cut back by 5 bases and J by 3 bases. In DNA form, the CDR3 reads TGTGCCAGCAGCAAGTGGACAGGGTGGGGGGAAGAGACCCAGTACTTC. This encodes CASSKWTGWGEETQYF.

The J gene is TRBJ1-1, the V gene TRBV5-1; possibly TRBD1 for D (5 bases). Germline-derived CDR1 and CDR2 are SGHRS and YFSETQ. The CDR3 totals 15 residues. Deletions cut 1 base from V and 4 bases from J, with 14 bases between. DNA of the CDR3: TGCGCCAGCAGCTTGTTTCAGGGCGGAAGCACTGAAGCTTTCTTT. Protein: CASSLFQGGSTEAFF.

The rearrangement uses TRBV7-2 and TRBJ2-2; D may be TRBD2 (5 bases). V lost 6 bases and J lost 5, with 13 bases in between. CDR1 and CDR2 (germline): SGHTA, FQGNSA. The CDR3 contains 14 residues. The DNA for the CDR3 is TGTGCCAGCAGACTAGTGTACGGAACCGGGGAGCTGTTTTTT. Protein: CASRLVYGTGELFF.